This section outlines one TCR beta chain sequence together with its context. Antigen unknown. TCR cDNA, made by 5'RACE template switching, carried an added universal primer site and UMIs. From the 5' RACE reads, TCRdb called clonotypes with MiXCR, one entry per CDR3 protein. The sample contains some 320,000 distinct CDR3 sequences, approximately 4% of which appear only once. This sample was taken from a study of T cells after yellow fever vaccination. Overall study findings and caveats: Only a small proportion of the clonotypes turned up in both the CD4 and the CD8 compartments, likely arising from convergent recombination. Post-booster repertoires again held most primary-vaccination clones (96% CD4, roughly 89% CD8).

V was clipped by 5 bases and J by 1 base, with 17 bases between them. Looked up from germline, CDR1 is MNHEY and CDR2 is SVGAGI. The CDR3 has 16 residues. This sequence joins TRBV6-5 and TRBJ1-2, with D unclear. The sequence derives from a man younger than 30 who received the YFV17D yellow fever vaccine. The sample was PBMCs, taken 5 days after the yellow fever booster vaccination. The CDR3 bases are TGTGCCAGCAGTGACGCTCTTCGGGGAGATAACTATGGCTACACCTTC. Protein product: CASSDALRGDNYGYTF.